The present TCR beta chain was sequenced within a study of graft-versus-host responses after intestinal transplantation. Study-wide points: High graft-versus-host to host-versus-graft T cell clonal ratios marked allografts of patients with graft-donor macrochimerism. In recipient marrow, GvH clones were found, and some appeared first in ileum or blood.

Germline loops: CDR1 SGHNT, CDR2 YYREEE (reference sequence). The CDR3 length is 15 residues. V was clipped by 1 base and J by 1 base, with 11 bases between them. Worth noting for this clone: Its antigen is unidentified.

Sequencing was performed with immunoSEQ multiplex PCR; in TCRdb, only in-frame clones are kept and a portion is missing. The sample has 85,000 to 90,000 clones; roughly 90% are singletons. The source material was unstimulated CD4+ T cells sorted from spleen or lymph node cells, sampled before intestinal transplant. This chain connects TRBV5-4 to TRBJ1-2; D is unresolved. The clonotype originates from a human donor who received an intestinal transplant. CDR3 loop: CASSLLAGINYGYTF. The CDR3 DNA is TGTGCCAGCAGCTTGTTGGCAGGCATTAACTATGGCTACACCTTC.